These 20 T cell receptor beta chains were sequenced from one sample in a study of blood T cells in healthy people across ages. Then a second PCR, running roughly 7 to 12 cycles, was carried out with a sample-barcoded 5' primer and a J-beta primer mix. TCRdb reprocessed the 5' RACE reads with MiXCR, giving one entry per CDR3 protein. The sample carries some 760,000 distinct CDR3 sequences, more than 20% recorded once. This sample was shared with a second study, whose subject was T cells of mothers and their children.

The sample consisted of blood. The receptors were gathered from a boy between 10 and 17 years old in good health.

The chain combines TRBV11-1 with TRBJ2-2; the D gene is possibly TRBD2 (6 bases). The CDR3 contains 20 residues. Germline CDR1 and CDR2: SGHAT and FQDESV (reference sequence). Trimming stripped 1 base from V and 4 bases from J, with 25 bases between. CDR3 residues: CASSLGRESADLAFTGELFF. CDR3 nucleotide sequence: TGTGCCAGCAGCTTAGGCCGGGAGTCGGCGGATCTAGCCTTCACCGGGGAGCTGTTTTTT.

V is TRBV28 and J is TRBJ1-4, with TRBD1 matching over 10 bases. Germline V gene data show CDR1 as MDHEN and CDR2 as SYDVKM. V lost 5 bases to trimming and J lost 0 bases; unmatched junction nucleotides: 3. The CDR3 has 16 amino acids. The CDR3 loop reads CASSPDRGPTNEKLFF. CDR3 DNA: TGTGCCAGCAGTCCAGACAGGGGGCCAACTAATGAAAAACTGTTTTTT.

Only a few counts were recorded for this clonotype. The chain is built from TRBV2 and TRBJ2-3; TRBD2 aligns across 7 bases. The V gene end was trimmed by 6 bases and the J gene end by 1 base; junction bases not matched to a gene: 4. From germline, CDR1 is SNHLY and CDR2 FYNNEI. This CDR3 region has 14 residues. The CDR3 DNA sequence: TGTGCCAGCAGCGCGACTAGCCGCACAGATACGCAGTATTTT. This gives the protein CASSATSRTDTQYF.

This clonotype was counted only a few times. Germline is not matched at one junction end, which may reflect a read error. The V gene is TRBV7-9, the J gene TRBJ2-1; perhaps TRBD2 as D (5 bases). This CDR3 has 12 amino acids. Germline CDR1 reads SEHNR; CDR2 reads FQNEAQ (reference sequence). CDR3 in DNA: TGTGCCAGCAGCTTTGAATCTAGCCCTAAACCTTTC. Encoded protein: CASSFESSPKPF.

In its sample, this clonotype was seen a few times. In nucleotides, the CDR3 is TGTGCCAGCTCACCGACCCTGGCTACTAGCACAGATACGCAGTATTTT. Its protein is CASSPTLATSTDTQYF. The gene calls are TRBV18 and TRBJ2-3; D uncertain. Germline CDR1 KGHSH, CDR2 LQKENI. CDR3 length: 16 amino acids. The V end lost 3 bases, the J end lost 0 bases, and 13 bases lay between the germline ends.

V usage is TRBV18 and J usage is TRBJ1-1; no firm D call. V shed 2 bases and J shed 4 bases, with 8 bases lying between them. This CDR3 spans 13 amino acids. The germline V gene has CDR1 KGHSH and CDR2 LQKENI. This chain's CDR3 is CASSPTMGTEAFF. The CDR3 DNA reads as TGTGCCAGCTCACCAACCATGGGCACTGAAGCTTTCTTT.

This CDR3 reads CASSQDWGPKNIQYF. In nucleotides, the CDR3 is TGTGCCAGCAGCCAAGATTGGGGTCCCAAAAACATTCAGTACTTC. The chain joins TRBV4-2 to TRBJ2-4; D is unresolved. Trimming left V 0 bases short and J 2 bases short, with 8 bases between. The germline V gene encodes CDR1 LGHNA and CDR2 YNFKEQ. The CDR3 is 15 residues long.

The chain combines TRBV7-9 with TRBJ1-3; 8 nucleotides line up with TRBD1. The germline V gene has CDR1 SEHNR and CDR2 FQNEAQ (reference sequence). The CDR3 is 15 residues long. V lost 6 bases, J lost 3 bases, and 7 bases stayed unmatched. Written as DNA, the CDR3 is TGTGCCAGCAGATCCGACAGGGGCAGTGGAAACACCATATATTTT. Translation gives CASRSDRGSGNTIYF.

This chain joins TRBV15 and TRBJ2-3; a possible D gene is TRBD2 (6 bases). V was clipped by 7 bases and J by 3 bases, with 17 bases between them. CDR1 and CDR2 (germline): LNHNV, YYDKDF (reference sequence). CDR3 length equals 15 residues. In nucleotides, the CDR3 is TGTGCCACCACCCAAGGAGGGGAATATACAGATACGCAGTATTTT. This gives the protein CATTQGGEYTDTQYF.

This chain connects TRBV7-9 to TRBJ2-1; perhaps TRBD1 as D (5 bases). V was cut by 4 bases and J by 7 bases, with 20 bases left in between. Looked up from germline, CDR1 is SEHNR and CDR2 is FQNEAQ (reference sequence). The CDR3 totals 16 residues. The CDR3 is CASSYHVGHSQNEQFF. The CDR3 nucleotides read TGTGCCAGCAGCTATCATGTAGGACACAGTCAGAATGAGCAGTTCTTC.

This clonotype was observed a few times. The J gene is TRBJ2-1, the V gene TRBV12-3 or TRBV12-4; TRBD2 is a possible D gene (7 bases). Trimming shortened V by 6 bases and J by 8 bases, and 17 bases separated the two germline ends. The CDR3 has 14 amino acids. CDR3 amino acids: CASRAGLTGHEQFF. The CDR3 DNA is TGTGCCAGCAGAGCGGGACTGACAGGCCATGAGCAGTTCTTC.

This clonotype was observed a handful of times. Compared with germline, one end of the junction differs, possibly owing to a read error. The chain uses TRBV5-1 and TRBJ2-7; D perhaps matches TRBD1 (5 bases). The germline CDR1 and CDR2 sequences are SGHRS and YFSETQ. The CDR3 is 13 amino acids. The CDR3: CASDRAETREQYF. As DNA, the CDR3 is TGCGCCAGCGACAGAGCCGAGACCCGCGAGCAGTATTTC.

The chain is built from TRBV29-1 and TRBJ2-5; no clear D. The CDR3 covers 13 residues. Germline assignment: CDR1 SQVTM and CDR2 ANQGSEA. Between the trimmed V and J ends, which lost 3 bases and 0 bases, there was a span of 8 bases. In nucleotides, the CDR3 is TGCAGCGTTGACGTGTCGTACCAAGAGACCCAGTACTTC. This translates into CSVDVSYQETQYF.

V and J are TRBV12-3 or TRBV12-4 and TRBJ1-2; tentative D call: TRBD1 (5 bases). Trimming took 3 bases from V and 5 from J, leaving 7 bases between them. The CDR3 runs to 12 residues. CDR3 protein: CASSFRQYGYTF. In DNA form, the CDR3 reads TGTGCCAGCAGTTTCAGACAGTATGGCTACACCTTC.

This clonotype came up a few times. CDR3 in amino acids: CASTRGGLALYEQYF. The CDR3 nucleotides are TGTGCCAGCACCCGAGGCGGACTAGCTCTTTACGAGCAGTACTTC. This chain connects TRBV12-3 or TRBV12-4 to TRBJ2-7, with 8 positions matching TRBD2. This CDR3 spans 15 amino acids. V shed 7 bases, J shed 4 bases, and the junction held 12 bases outside the gene matches.

The rearrangement joins TRBV29-1 to TRBJ2-2; maybe TRBD1 (6 bases). The germline gives CDR1 SQVTM, CDR2 ANQGSEA. Trimming took off 1 base at V and 0 bases at J, with 6 bases between the two ends. CDR3 length equals 14 residues. The DNA of the CDR3 is TGCAGCGTTGAAGGGACAGCGAACACCGGGGAGCTGTTTTTT. Amino acids: CSVEGTANTGELFF.

The rearrangement joins TRBV4-1 to TRBJ2-4; 8 nucleotides agree with TRBD2. Looked up from germline, CDR1 is MGHRA and CDR2 is YSYEKL. With 4 bases clipped from V and 3 bases from J, the junction kept 5 bases outside the gene matches. This CDR3 spans 15 amino acids. CDR3 nucleotides: TGCGCCAGCAGCCCGGGAGGGGGACTCAAAAACATTCAGTACTTC. Its translation: CASSPGGGLKNIQYF.

This clonotype has a handful of counts. CDR3 sequence (DNA): TGTGCCAGCAGCTTAGGATTCCGGGGGAACAACTATGGCTACACCTTC. This codes for CASSLGFRGNNYGYTF. V is TRBV7-2 and J is TRBJ1-2; a weak D match, TRBD1 (5 bases). The CDR3 is 16 residues long. Looked up from germline, CDR1 is SGHTA and CDR2 is FQGNSA. V dropped 1 base and J dropped 2 bases, with 14 bases sitting between them.

This clonotype was seen a handful of times. DNA for the CDR3: TGTGCCAGCAGAACCGGGACAGCTGATAATTCACCCCTCCACTTT. Protein: CASRTGTADNSPLHF. This chain joins TRBV6-2 or TRBV6-3 and TRBJ1-6; 7 positions match TRBD1. CDR1 is MNHEY and CDR2 is SVGEGT in the germline V gene. V shed 6 bases and J 5 bases; nucleotides not matched to a gene: 7. The CDR3 loop spans 15 amino acids.

This clonotype was detected only a few times. The V gene is TRBV2, the J gene TRBJ1-3; no clear D. The CDR3 has 14 amino acids. Trimming took 6 bases from V and 0 from J, leaving 9 bases between them. Germline V lookup: CDR1 SNHLY, CDR2 FYNNEI. The CDR3 coding sequence is TGTGCCAGCAGGGATCTAGTCTCTGGAAACACCATATATTTT. It yields the protein CASRDLVSGNTIYF.